A single sample gave rise to the 12 T cell receptor beta chains below, sequenced in a study of shared clonotypes between healthy human individuals (dated by TCRdb to the early 2020s). CD8 naive samples consisted of CD45RO-negative cells that were positively selected for CCR7, yielding a CD45RA+CCR7+ population without TemRA cells. Library preparation employed the immunoSEQ multiplex PCR assay. TCRdb retrieved this table from immuneACCESS and kept in-frame rearrangements only. Not all clones are present; in checked studies, unresolved V genes account for under half, and no reason is known for the remainder. The sample contains around 2,000,000 clones, more than 85% of them found a single time. The ten largest clones capture more than 1.5% of the sample. Sequenced material: naive CD8+ T cells from PBMCs. In light of the paper, this sample's cell subset or site label describes: CD45RA+CCR7+. The receptors stem from a man between 18 and 29 years old in good health. Some clones in this sample may be carry-over from other donors' samples.

The gene calls are TRBV29-1 and TRBJ2-7; possibly TRBD2 for D (5 bases). This CDR3 comprises 13 residues. Germline V lookup: CDR1 SQVTM, CDR2 ANQGSEA. Trimming removed 4 bases at V and 3 bases at J, with 13 bases between. As DNA, the CDR3 is TGCAGCGTTGCCGGACCGGGGATCTACGAGCAGTACTTC. Its protein is CSVAGPGIYEQYF.

The V and J genes are TRBV15 and TRBJ2-2; D may correspond to TRBD1 or TRBD2 (5 bases each). V was trimmed by 1 base and J by 4 bases, leaving 16 bases between them. Germline CDR1 and CDR2: LNHNV and YYDKDF (reference sequence). The CDR3 runs to 17 residues. The CDR3 bases are TGTGCCACCAGCAGAGGTGGTGAGGGGCAAGGCACCGGGGAGCTGTTTTTT. Amino acid sequence: CATSRGGEGQGTGELFF.

This clone showed up just a few times. The chain employs TRBV28 and TRBJ2-7, with D possibly TRBD2 on 5 matching bases. V lost 8 bases and J 4 bases, leaving 12 bases between the germline ends. The CDR3 is made up of 12 amino acids. CDR1 and CDR2 from the germline V gene are MDHEN and SYDVKM. The CDR3: CASAAPGYEQYF. The CDR3 nucleotides read TGTGCCAGCGCGGCGCCGGGGTACGAGCAGTACTTC.

Regarding this clone: Different DNA sequences within this sample yield the same CDR3. V and J are TRBV5-6 and TRBJ2-7, with TRBD2 as a possible D gene (5 bases). V lost 0 bases and J lost 5, with 9 bases in between. The CDR3 length is 13 residues. The germline gives CDR1 SGHDT, CDR2 YYEEEE. CDR3 residues: CASSLGGSHEQYF. The CDR3 DNA is TGTGCCAGCAGCTTGGGAGGGAGTCACGAGCAGTACTTC. Based on the CDR3 plus reference TRBV5-6 and TRBJ2-7, the full variable domain is DAGVTQSPTHLIKTRGQQVTLRCSPKSGHDTVSWYQQALGQGPQFIFQYYEEEERQRGNFPDRFSGHQFPNYSSELNVNALLLGDSALYLCASSLGGSHEQYFGPGTRLTVT.

This clone has a single count. The V call is TRBV5-8, the J call TRBJ1-2; the D is unclear. The V gene lost 4 bases and the J gene lost 4 bases, with 20 bases spanning the gap. Germline lookup yields CDR1 SGHTS and CDR2 YDEGEE. CDR3 length: 16 residues. CDR3 protein: CASSPRIRTLAYGYTF. The DNA for the CDR3 is TGTGCCAGCAGCCCCCGTATCCGGACCCTCGCCTATGGCTACACCTTC.

V usage is TRBV15 and J usage is TRBJ2-2; D is possibly TRBD2 (5 bases). The CDR3 runs to 17 residues. CDR1 and CDR2 from the germline V gene are LNHNV and YYDKDF (reference sequence). Trimming stripped 0 bases from V and 1 base from J, with 12 bases between. DNA for the CDR3: TGTGCCACCAGCAGAGATCTTGGCGGACTGAACACCGGGGAGCTGTTTTTT. Translated: CATSRDLGGLNTGELFF.

The chain recombines TRBV5-6 with TRBJ2-7, with a weak D call TRBD1 (6 bases). Looked up from germline, CDR1 is SGHDT and CDR2 is YYEEEE. The V end was cut by 3 bases, the J end by 3 bases, with 10 bases between. The CDR3 is 13 amino acids. The CDR3 region is CASSSYRVYEQYF. CDR3 bases: TGTGCCAGCAGCTCATACAGGGTCTACGAGCAGTACTTC.

CDR3 protein: CASSLAGRPNTEAFF. Written as DNA, the CDR3 is TGCGCCAGCAGCTTGGCAGGCAGGCCAAACACTGAAGCTTTCTTT. This chain uses TRBV5-1 with TRBJ1-1; no definite D call. Between the trimmed V and J ends, which lost 0 bases and 2 bases, there was a span of 11 bases. The germline V gene has CDR1 SGHRS and CDR2 YFSETQ. The CDR3 has 15 residues. The variable domain in full, completed from reference TRBV5-1 and TRBJ1-1, reads KAGVTQTPRYLIKTRGQQVTLSCSPISGHRSVSWYQQTPGQGLQFLFEYFSETQRNKGNFPGRFSGRQFSNSRSEMNVSTLELGDSALYLCASSLAGRPNTEAFFGQGTRLTVV.

CDR3 protein: CASSPTYYKQYF. For the CDR3, the DNA is TGTGCCAGCAGCCCGACCTACTACAAGCAGTACTTC. This chain connects TRBV11-2 to TRBJ2-5; D is ambiguous. Trimming cost V 5 bases and J 11 bases, with 15 bases left between them. CDR1 is SGHAT, CDR2 FQNNGV, per germline. The CDR3 has 12 amino acids.

This clone appeared once. The chain is built from TRBV2 and TRBJ2-4, with D unresolved. The germline gives CDR1 SNHLY, CDR2 FYNNEI. This CDR3 contains 15 residues. The ends were cut back, 4 bases at V and 2 bases at J, with 12 bases in the middle. The chain's CDR3 is CASSGSQRPKNIQYF. CDR3 sequence (DNA): TGTGCCAGCAGTGGGAGCCAAAGACCCAAAAACATTCAGTACTTC.

The J gene is TRBJ1-4, the V gene TRBV5-1; a weak D match, TRBD1 (6 bases). Germline V CDR1 and CDR2: SGHRS, YFSETQ. This CDR3 has 13 amino acids. V was trimmed by 4 bases and J by 5 bases, leaving 9 bases between them. The CDR3 protein is CASSQGQNEKLFF. The CDR3 DNA follows: TGCGCCAGCAGCCAGGGGCAGAATGAAAAACTGTTTTTT.

This chain uses TRBV9 with TRBJ2-6; 7 positions agree with TRBD1. The CDR3 runs 18 residues. Germline CDR1 reads SGDLS; CDR2 reads YYNGEE. V lost 0 bases and J lost 0; bases outside the gene matches: 6. The CDR3 here is CASSVERGLYSGANVLTF. In nucleotides, the CDR3 is TGTGCCAGCAGCGTAGAAAGGGGGCTCTACTCTGGGGCCAACGTCCTGACTTTC.